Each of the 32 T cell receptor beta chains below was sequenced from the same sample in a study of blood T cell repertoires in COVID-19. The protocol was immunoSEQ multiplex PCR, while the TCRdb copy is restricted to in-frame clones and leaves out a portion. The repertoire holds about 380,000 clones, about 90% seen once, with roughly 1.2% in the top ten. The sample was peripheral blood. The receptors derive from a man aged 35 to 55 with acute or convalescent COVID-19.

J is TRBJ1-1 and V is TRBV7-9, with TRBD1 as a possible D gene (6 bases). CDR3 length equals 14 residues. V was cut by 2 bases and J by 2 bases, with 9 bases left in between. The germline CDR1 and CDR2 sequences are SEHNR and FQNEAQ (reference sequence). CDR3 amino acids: CASSLQQGNTEAFF. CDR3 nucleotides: TGTGCCAGCAGCTTACAACAGGGAAACACTGAAGCTTTCTTT.

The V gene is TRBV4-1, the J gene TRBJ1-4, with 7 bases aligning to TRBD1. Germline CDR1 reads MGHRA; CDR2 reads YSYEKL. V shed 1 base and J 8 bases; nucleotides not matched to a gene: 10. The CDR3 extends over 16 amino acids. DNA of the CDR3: TGCGCCAGCAGCCAAGGGCTAGACAGGGAAATCGAAAAACTGTTTTTT. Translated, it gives CASSQGLDREIEKLFF.

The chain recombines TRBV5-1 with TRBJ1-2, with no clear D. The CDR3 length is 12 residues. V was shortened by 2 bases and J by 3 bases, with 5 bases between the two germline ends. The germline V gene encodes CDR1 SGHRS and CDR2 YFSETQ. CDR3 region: CASSFADYGYTF. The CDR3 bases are TGCGCCAGCAGCTTTGCAGACTATGGCTACACCTTC.

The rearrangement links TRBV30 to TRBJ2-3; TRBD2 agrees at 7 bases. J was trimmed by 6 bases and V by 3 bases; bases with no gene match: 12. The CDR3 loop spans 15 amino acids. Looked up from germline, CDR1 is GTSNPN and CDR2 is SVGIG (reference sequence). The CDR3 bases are TGTGCCTGGAGCCGTCGGGGAGGGATTGGTGATACGCAGTATTTT. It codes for CAWSRRGGIGDTQYF. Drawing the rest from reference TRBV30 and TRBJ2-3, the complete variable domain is SQTIHQWPATLVQPVGSPLSLECTVEGTSNPNLYWYRQAAGRGLQLLFYSVGIGQISSEVPQNLSASRPQDRQFILSSKKLLLSDSGFYLCAWSRRGGIGDTQYFGPGTRLTVL.

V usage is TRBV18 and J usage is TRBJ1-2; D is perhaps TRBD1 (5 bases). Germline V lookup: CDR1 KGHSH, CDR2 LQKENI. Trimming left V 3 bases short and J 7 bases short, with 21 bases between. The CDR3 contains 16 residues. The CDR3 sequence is CASSPIPGKADTGYTF. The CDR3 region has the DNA TGTGCCAGCTCACCCATTCCAGGGAAAGCTGACACTGGCTACACCTTC.

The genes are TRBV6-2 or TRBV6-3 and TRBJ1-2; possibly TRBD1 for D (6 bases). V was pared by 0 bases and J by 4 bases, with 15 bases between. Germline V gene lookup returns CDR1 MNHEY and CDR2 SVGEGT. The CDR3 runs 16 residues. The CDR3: CASSYSRAGAFYGYTF. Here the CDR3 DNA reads TGTGCCAGCAGTTACTCAAGGGCAGGGGCCTTCTATGGCTACACCTTC.

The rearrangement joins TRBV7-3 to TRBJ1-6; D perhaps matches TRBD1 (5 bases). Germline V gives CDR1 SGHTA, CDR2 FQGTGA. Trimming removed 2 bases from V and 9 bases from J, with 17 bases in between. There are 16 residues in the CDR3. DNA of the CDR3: TGTGCCAGCAGCTTATACGGTGGCGGGGGATCTTCACCCCTCCACTTT. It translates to CASSLYGGGGSSPLHF.

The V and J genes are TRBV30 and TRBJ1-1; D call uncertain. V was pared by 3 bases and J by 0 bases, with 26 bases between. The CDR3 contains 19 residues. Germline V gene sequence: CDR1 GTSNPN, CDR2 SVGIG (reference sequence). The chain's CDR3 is CAWSPTVLGRRPLNTEAFF. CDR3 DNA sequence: TGTGCCTGGAGCCCGACGGTTTTGGGCCGCAGGCCGCTGAACACTGAAGCTTTCTTT.

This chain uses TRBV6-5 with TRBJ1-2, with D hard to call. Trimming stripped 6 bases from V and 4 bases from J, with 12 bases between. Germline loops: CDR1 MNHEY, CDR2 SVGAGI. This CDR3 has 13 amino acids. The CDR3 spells CASRPGEGYGYTF. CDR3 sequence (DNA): TGTGCCAGCAGGCCAGGTGAAGGCTATGGCTACACCTTC.

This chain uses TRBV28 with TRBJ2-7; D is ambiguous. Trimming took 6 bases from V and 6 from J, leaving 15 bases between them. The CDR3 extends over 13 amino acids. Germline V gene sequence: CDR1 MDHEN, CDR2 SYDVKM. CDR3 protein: CASRTPGWPEQYF. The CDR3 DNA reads TGTGCCAGCAGGACTCCTGGGTGGCCCGAGCAGTACTTC. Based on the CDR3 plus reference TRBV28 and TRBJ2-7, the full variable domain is DVKVTQSSRYLVKRTGEKVFLECVQDMDHENMFWYRQDPGLGLRLIYFSYDVKMKEKGDIPEGYSVSREKKERFSLILESASTNQTSMYLCASRTPGWPEQYFGPGTRLTVT.

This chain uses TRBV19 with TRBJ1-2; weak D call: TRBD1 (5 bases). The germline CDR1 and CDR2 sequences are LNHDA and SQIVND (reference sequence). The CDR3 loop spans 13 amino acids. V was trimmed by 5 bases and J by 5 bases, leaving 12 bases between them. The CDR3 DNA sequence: TGTGCCAGTAGTCCCAGGGTAGCTTATGGCTACACCTTC. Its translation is CASSPRVAYGYTF.

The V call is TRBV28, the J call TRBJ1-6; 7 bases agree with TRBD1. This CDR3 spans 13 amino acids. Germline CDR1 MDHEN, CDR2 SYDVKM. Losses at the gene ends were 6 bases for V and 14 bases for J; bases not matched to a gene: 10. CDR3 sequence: CASRGTATITLHF. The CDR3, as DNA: TGTGCCAGCAGAGGGACAGCGACTATAACCCTCCACTTT.

In nucleotides, the CDR3 is TGTGCCAGCAGCGTAGTTAGCGGGGGGGTGAATGAGCAGTTCTTC. Translated: CASSVVSGGVNEQFF. This chain uses TRBV9 with TRBJ2-1; TRBD2 matches at 11 bases. Per the germline V gene, CDR1 is SGDLS and CDR2 is YYNGEE. V shed 0 bases and J 7 bases; nucleotides not matched to a gene: 3. The CDR3 contains 15 residues.

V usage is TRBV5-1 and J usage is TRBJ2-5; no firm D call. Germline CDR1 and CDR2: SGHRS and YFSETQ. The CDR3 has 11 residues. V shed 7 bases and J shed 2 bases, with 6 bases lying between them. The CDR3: CASGPQETQYF. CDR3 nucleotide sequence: TGCGCCAGCGGCCCACAAGAGACCCAGTACTTC.

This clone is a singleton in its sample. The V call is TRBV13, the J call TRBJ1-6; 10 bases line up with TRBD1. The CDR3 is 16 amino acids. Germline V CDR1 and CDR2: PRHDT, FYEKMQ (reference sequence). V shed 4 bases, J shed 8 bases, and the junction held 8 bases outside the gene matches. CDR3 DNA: TGTGCCAGCAGCTATTCCGGGACAGGGGATCATTCACCCCTCCACTTT. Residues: CASSYSGTGDHSPLHF.

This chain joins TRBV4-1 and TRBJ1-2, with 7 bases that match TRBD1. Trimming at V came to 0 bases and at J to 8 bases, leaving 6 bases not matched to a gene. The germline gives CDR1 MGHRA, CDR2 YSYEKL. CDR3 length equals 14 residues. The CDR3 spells CASSQENRGGGYTF. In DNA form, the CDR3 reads TGCGCCAGCAGCCAAGAGAACAGGGGAGGCGGCTACACCTTC.

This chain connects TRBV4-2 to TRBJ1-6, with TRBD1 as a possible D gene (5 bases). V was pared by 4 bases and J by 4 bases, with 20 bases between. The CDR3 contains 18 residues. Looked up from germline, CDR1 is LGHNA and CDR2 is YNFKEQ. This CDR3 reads CASSLGPRQFSYNSPLHF. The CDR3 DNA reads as TGTGCCAGCAGCCTAGGACCAAGACAGTTTTCGTATAATTCACCCCTCCACTTT.

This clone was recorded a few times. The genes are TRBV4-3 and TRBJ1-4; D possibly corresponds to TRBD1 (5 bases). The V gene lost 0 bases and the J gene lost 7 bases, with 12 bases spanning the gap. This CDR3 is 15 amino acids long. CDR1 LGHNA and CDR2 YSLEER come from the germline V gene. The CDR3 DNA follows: TGCGCCAGCAGCCAAGACAGGGTCAGAGGTGAAAAACTGTTTTTT. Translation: CASSQDRVRGEKLFF.

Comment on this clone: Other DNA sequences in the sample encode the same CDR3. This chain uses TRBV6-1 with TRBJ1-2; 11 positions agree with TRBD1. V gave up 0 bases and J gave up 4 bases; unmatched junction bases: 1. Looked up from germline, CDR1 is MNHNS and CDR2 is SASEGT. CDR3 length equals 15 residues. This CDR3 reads CASSEAGTGGYGYTF. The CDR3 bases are TGTGCCAGCAGTGAAGCAGGGACAGGGGGCTATGGCTACACCTTC.

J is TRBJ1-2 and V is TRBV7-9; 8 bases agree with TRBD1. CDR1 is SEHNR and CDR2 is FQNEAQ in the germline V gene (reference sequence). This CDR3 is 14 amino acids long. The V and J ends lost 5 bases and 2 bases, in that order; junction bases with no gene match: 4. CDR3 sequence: CASSPRQGNYGYTF. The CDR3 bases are TGTGCCAGCAGCCCCAGACAGGGGAACTATGGCTACACCTTC.

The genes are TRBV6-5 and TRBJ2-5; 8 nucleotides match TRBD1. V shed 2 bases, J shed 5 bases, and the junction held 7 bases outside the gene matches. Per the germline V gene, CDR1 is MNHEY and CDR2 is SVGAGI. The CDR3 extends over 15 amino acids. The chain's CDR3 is CASSYVAGGGETQYF. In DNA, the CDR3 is TGTGCCAGCAGTTACGTCGCAGGGGGCGGTGAGACCCAGTACTTC.

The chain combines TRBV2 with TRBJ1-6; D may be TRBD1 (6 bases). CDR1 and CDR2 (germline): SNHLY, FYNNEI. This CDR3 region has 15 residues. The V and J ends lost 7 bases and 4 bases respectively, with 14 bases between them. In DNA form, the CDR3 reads TGTGCCAGCATTCCGGACAGAAATTATAATTCACCCCTCCACTTT. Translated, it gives CASIPDRNYNSPLHF.

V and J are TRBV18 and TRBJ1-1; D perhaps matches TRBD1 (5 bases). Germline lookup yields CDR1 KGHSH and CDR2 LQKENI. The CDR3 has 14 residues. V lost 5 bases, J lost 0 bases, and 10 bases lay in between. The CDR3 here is CASSIGEMNTEAFF. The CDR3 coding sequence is TGTGCCAGCTCAATAGGGGAAATGAACACTGAAGCTTTCTTT. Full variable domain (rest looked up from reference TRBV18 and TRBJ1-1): NAGVMQNPRHLVRRRGQEARLRCSPMKGHSHVYWYRQLPEEGLKFMVYLQKENIIDESGMPKERFSAEFPKEGPSILRIQQVVRGDSAAYFCASSIGEMNTEAFFGQGTRLTVV.

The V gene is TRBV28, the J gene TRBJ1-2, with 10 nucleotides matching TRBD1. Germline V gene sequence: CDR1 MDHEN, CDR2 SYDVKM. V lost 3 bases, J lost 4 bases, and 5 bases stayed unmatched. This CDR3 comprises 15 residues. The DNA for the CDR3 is TGTGCCAGCAGTTTCCGGGACAGGGGTCCCTATGGCTACACCTTC. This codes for CASSFRDRGPYGYTF.

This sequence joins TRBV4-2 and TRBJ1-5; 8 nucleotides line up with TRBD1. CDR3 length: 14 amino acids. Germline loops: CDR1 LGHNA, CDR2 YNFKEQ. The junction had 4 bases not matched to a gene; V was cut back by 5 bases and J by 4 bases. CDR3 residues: CASSIRTGNQPQHF. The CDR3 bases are TGTGCCAGCAGCATTCGGACAGGGAATCAGCCCCAGCATTTT.

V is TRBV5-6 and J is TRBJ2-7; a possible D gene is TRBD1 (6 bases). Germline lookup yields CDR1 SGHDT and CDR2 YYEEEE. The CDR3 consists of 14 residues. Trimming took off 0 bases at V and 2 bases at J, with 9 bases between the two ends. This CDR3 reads CASSLGGRAYEQYF. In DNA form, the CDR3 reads TGTGCCAGCAGCTTGGGGGGGCGCGCCTACGAGCAGTACTTC.

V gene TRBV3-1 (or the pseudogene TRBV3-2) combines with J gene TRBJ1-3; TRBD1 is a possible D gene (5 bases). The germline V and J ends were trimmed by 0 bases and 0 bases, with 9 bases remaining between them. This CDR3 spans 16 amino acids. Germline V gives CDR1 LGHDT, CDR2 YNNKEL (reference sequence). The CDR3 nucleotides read TGTGCCAGCAGCCAAGATGTTACAGGCTCTGGAAACACCATATATTTT. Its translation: CASSQDVTGSGNTIYF.

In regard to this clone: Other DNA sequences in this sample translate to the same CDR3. In DNA, the CDR3 is TGTGCCAGCAGCCTCGGGACAGGGGGACAGCCCCAGCATTTT. Protein product: CASSLGTGGQPQHF. The chain uses TRBV11-2 and TRBJ1-5, with 11 bases fitting TRBD1. Germline CDR1 and CDR2: SGHAT and FQNNGV. There are 14 residues in the CDR3. The ends lost 5 bases at V and 7 bases at J; junction bases unmatched: 4.

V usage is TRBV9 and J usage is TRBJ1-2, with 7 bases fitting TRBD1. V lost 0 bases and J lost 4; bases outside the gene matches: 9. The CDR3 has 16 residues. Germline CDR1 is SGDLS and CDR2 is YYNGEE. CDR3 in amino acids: CASSVDPGGTSYGYTF. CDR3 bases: TGTGCCAGCAGCGTAGACCCAGGGGGTACAAGCTATGGCTACACCTTC.

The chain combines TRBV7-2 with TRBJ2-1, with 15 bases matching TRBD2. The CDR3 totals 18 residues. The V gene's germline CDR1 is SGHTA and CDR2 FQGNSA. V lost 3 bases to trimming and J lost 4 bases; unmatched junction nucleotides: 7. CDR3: CASSFSPGLAGGYNEQFF. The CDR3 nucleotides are TGTGCCAGCAGCTTCTCTCCGGGACTAGCGGGGGGATACAATGAGCAGTTCTTC.

In DNA form, the CDR3 reads TGTGCCAGCAGCTCGGGACTAGCCGGGAAGGTAGACGAGCAGTACTTC. This sequence encodes CASSSGLAGKVDEQYF. The chain combines TRBV27 with TRBJ2-7; 9 positions match TRBD2. V dropped 6 bases and J dropped 5; count of bases not matched to a gene: 14. The CDR3 length is 16 residues. Per germline, CDR1 MNHEY and CDR2 SMNVEV (reference sequence).

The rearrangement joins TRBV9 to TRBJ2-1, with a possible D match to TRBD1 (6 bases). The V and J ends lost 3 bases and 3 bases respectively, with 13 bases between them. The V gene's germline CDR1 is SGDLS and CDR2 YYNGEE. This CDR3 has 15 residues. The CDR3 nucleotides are TGTGCCAGCAGCGATCCAGGGGTAGGCTACAATGAGCAGTTCTTC. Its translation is CASSDPGVGYNEQFF.